The 29 T cell receptor gamma chains listed next were all sequenced from one sample in a study of gamma-delta T cells after stem cell transplantation. TCRdb re-called clones from the RT-PCR reads via CATT. This table holds 2,000 to 2,500 gamma-chain clones, more than 6.5% found once. Sequenced sample: gamma-delta T cells. These receptor sequences come from a human donor. It is not recorded whose cells these are; they may come from a transplant donor.

This clone qualifies as medium-sized. V and J are TRGV8 and TRGJ1 or TRGJ2. Germline values: CDR1 VENAVY, CDR2 YDSYNSRV. The CDR3 is 13 residues long. Trimming at V came to 1 base and at J to 10 bases, leaving 10 bases not matched to a gene. The CDR3 DNA sequence: TGTGCCACCTGGGATAGATATCTGGTCAAGAAACTCTTT. Its protein is CATWDRYLVKKLF.

Sample share makes this clone medium-sized. A far bigger clonotype differs at one base, so this is likely a read error. The chain combines TRGV9 with TRGJP1. TCRdb carries no J gene annotation; the J gene was assigned here by matching the DNA with germline. The CDR3 extends over 17 amino acids. Germline lookup yields CDR1 GITISATS and CDR2 ISYDGTV (reference sequence). CDR3: CALWEVRGNTNGWFKIF. The CDR3 DNA follows: TGTGCCTTGTGGGAGGTGCGAGGTAATACCAATGGTTGGTTCAAGATATTT.

This clone was recorded a few times. The protein held in TCRdb is that of a much larger clone and does not match this DNA's translation at residue 6, likely because of a read error; the protein shown is translated from the DNA. The chain joins TRGV9 to TRGJP. Here the J gene was assigned by germline matching of the DNA, as TCRdb has none. The trim removed 4 bases at V and 4 bases at J, leaving 7 bases unmatched. The CDR3 covers 17 residues. In germline, CDR1 is GITISATS, CDR2 ISYDGTV (reference sequence). The DNA for the CDR3 is TGTGCCTTGTGGGATGAAGAACAAGAGTTGGGCAAAAAAATCAAGGTATTT. As protein: CALWDEEQELGKKIKVF.

TRGV9 is the V gene, and the J gene was not called. Looked up from germline, CDR1 is GITISATS and CDR2 is ISYDGTV (reference sequence). This CDR3 is built from 17 residues. CDR3 region: CALWEVHLELCKKNKLF. DNA for the CDR3: TGTGCCTTGTGGGAGGTGCACCTTGAGTTGTGCAAAAAAAACAAGCTCTTT.

This clone was seen only a few times. The TCRdb protein comes from a much larger clone and disagrees with this DNA's translation at residue 13, likely due to a read error; the protein given here is derived from the DNA. CDR3 nucleotides: TGTGCCTTGTGGGAGCTCCAAGAGTTGGGCAAAAAAAGCAAGGTATTT. Translated, it gives CALWELQELGKKSKVF. This chain joins TRGV9 and TRGJP. The J gene was missing in TCRdb and was found by matching the end of the DNA to germline. The CDR3 runs to 16 residues. Germline V CDR1 and CDR2: GITISATS, ISYDGTV (reference sequence).

There is no J gene call, but TRGV9 is given as the V gene. Germline V gene sequence: CDR1 GITISATS, CDR2 ISYDGTV (reference sequence). The CDR3 is 11 amino acids. CDR3 DNA sequence: TGTGCCTTGTGGGAGCTGTGGAAGAAACTCTTC. This gives the protein CALWELWKKLF.

The rearrangement links TRGV9 to TRGJP. TCRdb supplies no J gene; here it was assigned by aligning the nucleotide sequence to germline. Germline assignment: CDR1 GITISATS and CDR2 ISYDGTV (reference sequence). The CDR3 length is 17 residues. The V and J ends lost 2 bases and 9 bases, in that order; junction bases with no gene match: 10. This chain's CDR3 is CALWEGPKRLGKKIKVF. CDR3 nucleotides: TGTGCCTTGTGGGAGGGTCCTAAACGGTTGGGCAAAAAAATCAAGGTATTT.

This clone was seen only a few times. This likely came from a read error, as a far larger clone is one base away. This same CDR3 is encoded by further DNA sequences in the sample. This rearrangement joins TRGV3 to TRGJ1 or TRGJ2. Germline values: CDR1 VTNTFY, CDR2 YDVSTARD (reference sequence). This CDR3 has 13 residues. For the CDR3, the DNA is TGCGCCACCTGGGACAGGTATTATTATAAGAAACTCTTT. This encodes CATWDRYYYKKLF.

In its sample, this clone was seen a few times. The TCRdb protein comes from a much larger clone and disagrees with this DNA's translation at residue 13, likely due to a read error; the protein given here is derived from the DNA. V usage is TRGV9 and J usage is TRGJP. Because TCRdb records no J gene, it was assigned here through a match of the DNA to germline. Germline V gene data show CDR1 as GITISATS and CDR2 as ISYDGTV (reference sequence). The CDR3 runs to 16 residues. The CDR3 loop is CALWVIVELGKKNKVF. As DNA, the CDR3 is TGTGCCTTGTGGGTTATAGTGGAGTTGGGCAAAAAAAACAAGGTATTT.

As for this clone: TCRdb's listed protein matches a much larger clone and diverges from this DNA's translation at residue 6, likely through a read error; the protein shown comes from the DNA. The chain joins TRGV9 to TRGJ1 or TRGJ2. The CDR3 length is 12 residues. Germline-derived CDR1 and CDR2 are GITISATS and ISYDGTV (reference sequence). V shed 2 bases and J 7 bases; nucleotides not matched to a gene: 5. CDR3 in amino acids: CALWEARYKKLF. The CDR3, as DNA: TGTGCCTTGTGGGAGGCGCGGTATAAGAAACTCTTT.

This clone was seen a few times. For this DNA, TCRdb reports the protein of a much larger clone, which diverges at residue 10, most likely from a read error; the protein presented here is translated directly from the DNA. This chain joins TRGV9 and TRGJP. TCRdb leaves out the J gene; it was filled in here by matching the DNA to germline. This CDR3 comprises 17 residues. Germline CDR1 and CDR2: GITISATS and ISYDGTV (reference sequence). With 4 bases clipped from V and 11 bases from J, the junction kept 14 bases outside the gene matches. In DNA, the CDR3 is TGTGCCTTGTGGGAAGCGAACGTGGAGGTGGGCAAAAAAATCAAGGTATTT. This sequence encodes CALWEANVEVGKKIKVF.

Points on this clone: A far larger clone is a single base away, which makes a read error likely. This specimen includes other DNA sequences encoding the same CDR3. The chain links TRGV9 to TRGJP. CDR3 length: 17 residues. CDR1 is GITISATS, CDR2 ISYDGTV, per germline (reference sequence). The CDR3 sequence: CALWDAEQELGKKIKVF. The CDR3 bases are TGTGCCTTGTGGGATGCAGAACAAGAGTTAGGCAAAAAAATCAAGGTATTT.

This clone came up a few times. This DNA's translation differs at residue 6 from TCRdb's protein, which comes from a much larger clone; a read error is likely, and the protein shown is translated from the DNA. CDR3 nucleotide sequence: TGTGCCTTGTGGGCGGTGGAAGTACAATATAAGAAACTCTTT. Its translation is CALWAVEVQYKKLF. The chain is built from TRGV9 and TRGJ1 or TRGJ2. The CDR3 is made up of 14 amino acids. Germline V gene lookup returns CDR1 GITISATS and CDR2 ISYDGTV (reference sequence).

This clone was seen more than once but under ten times. It may be a read error: a sequence one base away is much more abundant. Other nucleotide sequences in the sample specify the same CDR3. The J gene is TRGJP, the V gene TRGV9. CDR1 is GITISATS and CDR2 is ISYDGTV in the germline V gene (reference sequence). V was clipped by 2 bases and J by 7 bases; unmatched bases: 11. CDR3 length: 18 residues. CDR3 protein: CALWEGLLQELGKKIKVF. The CDR3 bases are TGTGCCTTGTGGGAGGGCTTATTGCAGGAGTTGGGCAAAAAAATCAAGGTATTT.

There are a few counts of this clone. The protein recorded in TCRdb matches a much larger clone and deviates from this DNA's translation at residues 6 and 9, suggesting a read error; the protein here is obtained by translating the DNA. J is TRGJP and V is TRGV9. In germline, CDR1 is GITISATS, CDR2 ISYDGTV (reference sequence). The CDR3 consists of 16 residues. CDR3 amino acids: CALWELREFGKKIKVF. Here the CDR3 DNA reads TGTGCCTTGTGGGAGTTGCGAGAGTTTGGCAAAAAAATCAAGGTATTT.

This clone is termed medium-sized. This is likely an artifact of a read error, given a far larger clone one base away. Other DNA sequences in the sample encode the same CDR3. The rearrangement joins TRGV9 to TRGJP. The CDR3 has 16 amino acids. The germline CDR1 and CDR2 sequences are GITISATS and ISYDGTV (reference sequence). CDR3 DNA: TGTGCCTTGTGGGAGGTGCAAGAGTTGGACAAAAAAATCAAGGTATTT. It is translated as CALWEVQELDKKIKVF.

This clone is medium-sized (0.01 to 0.1%) by share. One base separates it from a far larger clone, so it is likely a read error. The gene calls are TRGV2 and TRGJP1. V was clipped by 0 bases and J by 5 bases; unmatched bases: 9. Germline values: CDR1 EGSNGY, CDR2 YDSYNSKV. The CDR3 has 16 amino acids. CDR3 protein: CATWDGPIVTGWFKIF. The CDR3 nucleotides read TGTGCCACCTGGGACGGGCCGATTGTTACTGGTTGGTTCAAGATATTT.

A word on this clone: This DNA's translation differs at residue 4 from TCRdb's protein, which comes from a much larger clone; a read error is likely, and the protein shown is translated from the DNA. The chain uses TRGV9 and TRGJ1 or TRGJ2. TCRdb does not report a J gene; here it was assigned by matching the DNA to germline references. From germline, CDR1 is GITISATS and CDR2 ISYDGTV (reference sequence). CDR3 length: 15 amino acids. CDR3 sequence (DNA): TGTGCCTTGCGGGAGGTGGGGGGTAGGTATTATAAGAAACTCTTT. It codes for CALREVGGRYYKKLF.

About this clone itself: It differs at one base from a far larger clone, so likely a read error. This same CDR3 is encoded by further DNA sequences in the sample. For the CDR3, the DNA is TGTGCCCTGTGGGATCAAAAACATTATTATAAGAAACTCTTT. This codes for CALWDQKHYYKKLF. The chain combines TRGV9 with TRGJ1 or TRGJ2. Germline lookup yields CDR1 GITISATS and CDR2 ISYDGTV (reference sequence). The CDR3 length is 14 residues.

Of note for this clone: Given a far larger clone just one base away, this is likely a sequencing read error. This same CDR3 is encoded by further DNA sequences in the sample. The chain has TRGV9 and TRGJ1 or TRGJ2. Because TCRdb records no J gene, it was assigned here through a match of the DNA to germline. Germline V gene lookup returns CDR1 GITISATS and CDR2 ISYDGTV (reference sequence). CDR3 length: 15 residues. CDR3: CALWEAEGSYYKKLF. Written as DNA, the CDR3 is TGTGCCCTGTGGGAGGCCGAAGGGTCCTATTATAAGAAACTCTTT.

J is TRGJ1 or TRGJ2 and V is TRGV9. No J gene was available from TCRdb, and it was assigned here by a germline match of the DNA. The CDR3 spans 13 residues. Losses at the gene ends were 6 bases for V and 5 bases for J; bases not matched to a gene: 10. CDR1 and CDR2 (germline): GITISATS, ISYDGTV (reference sequence). In DNA, the CDR3 is TGTGCCTTGTGGTTGAATAATAATTATAAGAAACTCTTT. It translates to CALWLNNNYKKLF.

In the case of this clone: This DNA's translation differs at residue 7 from TCRdb's protein, which comes from a much larger clone; a read error is likely, and the protein shown is translated from the DNA. The chain couples TRGV2 to TRGJ1 or TRGJ2. As TCRdb names no J gene, one was assigned here on the basis of a DNA match to germline. The ends lost 1 base at V and 4 bases at J; junction bases unmatched: 4. The germline CDR1 and CDR2 sequences are EGSNGY and YDSYNSKV. This CDR3 region has 13 residues. The CDR3 spells CATWDGSYYKKLF. CDR3 bases: TGTGCCACCTGGGACGGAAGCTATTATAAGAAACTCTTT.

Only a few counts were recorded for this clone. The protein held in TCRdb is that of a much larger clone and does not match this DNA's translation at residue 9, likely because of a read error; the protein shown is translated from the DNA. This chain joins TRGV3 and TRGJ1 or TRGJ2. TCRdb does not report a J gene; here it was assigned by matching the DNA to germline references. CDR1 VTNTFY and CDR2 YDVSTARD come from the germline V gene (reference sequence). There are 13 residues in the CDR3. CDR3 coding DNA: TGTGCCACCTGGGACAGGTATTATCATAAGAAACTCTTT. Protein: CATWDRYYHKKLF.

As for this clone: A read error likely explains this, since a far larger clone differs by one base. The same CDR3 can be traced to other DNA sequences in this sample. The genes are TRGV3 and TRGJ1 or TRGJ2. CDR3 length equals 13 residues. CDR1 is VTNTFY, CDR2 YDVSTARD, per germline (reference sequence). This chain's CDR3 is CATWDRYYYKKLF. CDR3 coding DNA: TGTGCCACCTGGGACAGGTATTATTACAAGAAACTCTTT.

This clone was seen more than once but under ten times. The protein given by TCRdb reflects a much larger clone and differs at residue 6 from this DNA's translation, likely from a read error; the protein shown is the DNA's translation. This chain uses TRGV9 with TRGJP. TCRdb supplies no J gene; here it was assigned by aligning the nucleotide sequence to germline. The germline gives CDR1 GITISATS, CDR2 ISYDGTV (reference sequence). CDR3 length equals 17 residues. Trimming at V came to 4 bases and at J to 4 bases, leaving 7 bases not matched to a gene. The CDR3 loop is CALWDVEQELGKKIKVF. CDR3 bases: TGTGCCTTGTGGGATGTAGAACAAGAGTTGGGCAAAAAAATCAAGGTATTT.

The V gene is TRGV9, the J gene TRGJ1 or TRGJ2. TCRdb carries no J gene annotation; the J gene was assigned here by matching the DNA with germline. The ends lost 1 base at V and 5 bases at J; junction bases unmatched: 5. In germline, CDR1 is GITISATS, CDR2 ISYDGTV (reference sequence). This CDR3 contains 13 residues. The CDR3 here is CALWEVNNYKKLF. DNA of the CDR3: TGTGCCTTGTGGGAGGTTAATAATTATAAGAAACTCTTT.

Regarding this clone: TCRdb lists the protein of a much larger clone for this DNA, which differs at residue 3, so this is likely a read error; the protein given here is translated from the DNA itself. The chain has TRGV9 and TRGJP. No J gene is reported in TCRdb; it was inferred here by comparing the DNA with germline. This CDR3 is built from 17 residues. The germline V gene has CDR1 GITISATS and CDR2 ISYDGTV (reference sequence). The CDR3 DNA reads as TGTGCCGTGTGGGAGGTGCTAGAAGAGTTGGGCAAAAAAATCAAGGTATTT. This sequence encodes CAVWEVLEELGKKIKVF.

In its sample, this clone was seen a few times. The TCRdb protein, from a much larger clone, departs from this DNA's translation at residues 5 and 6, likely by read error; the protein shown derives from the DNA. The chain is built from TRGV9 and TRGJ1 or TRGJ2. TCRdb offers no J gene call, so here the DNA was matched to germline to obtain one. The ends lost 4 bases at V and 11 bases at J; junction bases unmatched: 11. The CDR3 length is 12 residues. Germline CDR1 is GITISATS and CDR2 is ISYDGTV (reference sequence). CDR3 sequence (DNA): TGTGCCTTGTGGGATTTGCGAGAGGAGAAACTCTTT. This sequence encodes CALWDLREEKLF.

This clone is labeled medium-sized. The sample has other DNA sequences that encode this CDR3 too. The chain links TRGV9 to TRGJP. CDR3 size: 16 residues. Germline loops: CDR1 GITISATS, CDR2 ISYDGTV (reference sequence). V gave up 0 bases and J gave up 8 bases; unmatched junction bases: 4. Here the CDR3 reads CALWEVRKLGKKIKVF. The DNA of the CDR3 is TGTGCCTTGTGGGAGGTGCGCAAGTTGGGCAAAAAAATCAAGGTATTT.